This T cell receptor (beta chain) was sequenced for a study of cytomegalovirus exposure and HLA in healthy donors. Study findings and constraints: In a later analysis, productive TCRs from donors in an Asian-associated ancestry cluster reportedly carried fewer N-insertions than the cohort mean. Highest at DRB1 and lowest at HLA-C, TCR association rates differed among HLA loci in a later analysis.

V was shortened by 5 bases and J by 9 bases, with 15 bases between the two germline ends. The CDR3 extends over 13 amino acids. Germline CDR1 is LNHDA and CDR2 is SQIVND (reference sequence). Primers: 60 Vbeta forward and 13 Jbeta reverse. Produced via immunoSEQ multiplex PCR; TCRdb's table is partial and in-frame only. Here the sample spans around 150,000 clones, around 77% being singletons. The study sampled nominally healthy donors, though unrecorded immune exposures were likely. As regards this clone: Its matching antigen is unknown.

This rearrangement joins TRBV19 to TRBJ2-3; possible D gene TRBD2, 5 bases. What was sequenced was PBMCs. This TCR was recovered from a man younger than 40 in good health and CMV-seronegative. CDR3 in DNA: TGTGCCAGTAGTCATACGTACTCGGGAACGCAGTATTTT. It specifies CASSHTYSGTQYF.